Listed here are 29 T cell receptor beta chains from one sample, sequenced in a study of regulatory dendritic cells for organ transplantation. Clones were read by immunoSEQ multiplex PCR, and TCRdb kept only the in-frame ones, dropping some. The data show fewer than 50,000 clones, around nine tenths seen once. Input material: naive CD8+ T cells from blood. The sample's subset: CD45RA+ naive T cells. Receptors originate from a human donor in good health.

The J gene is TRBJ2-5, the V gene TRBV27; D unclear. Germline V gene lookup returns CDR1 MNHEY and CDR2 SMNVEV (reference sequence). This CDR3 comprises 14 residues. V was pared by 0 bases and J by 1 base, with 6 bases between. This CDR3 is CASSLSGFQETQYF. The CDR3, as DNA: TGTGCCAGCAGTTTATCAGGGTTCCAAGAGACCCAGTACTTC.

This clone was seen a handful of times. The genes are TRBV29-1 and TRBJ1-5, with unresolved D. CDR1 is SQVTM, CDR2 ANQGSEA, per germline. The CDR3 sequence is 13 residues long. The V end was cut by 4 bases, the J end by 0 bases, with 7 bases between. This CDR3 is CSVGSYSNQPQHF. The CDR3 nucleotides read TGCAGCGTTGGCAGCTATAGCAATCAGCCCCAGCATTTT.

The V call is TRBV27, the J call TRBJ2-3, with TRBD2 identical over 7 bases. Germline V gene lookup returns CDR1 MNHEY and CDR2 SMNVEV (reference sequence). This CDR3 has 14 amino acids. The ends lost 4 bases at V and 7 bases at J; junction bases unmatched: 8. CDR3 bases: TGTGCCAGCAGTTATGTGCCTAGCGGCTATACGCAGTATTTT. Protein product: CASSYVPSGYTQYF.

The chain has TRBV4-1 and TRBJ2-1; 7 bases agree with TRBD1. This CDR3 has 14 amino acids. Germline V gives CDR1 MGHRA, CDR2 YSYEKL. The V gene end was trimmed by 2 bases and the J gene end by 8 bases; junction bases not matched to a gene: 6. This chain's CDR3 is CASSQFDRVHEQFF. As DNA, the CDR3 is TGCGCCAGCAGCCAATTCGACAGGGTCCATGAGCAGTTCTTC.

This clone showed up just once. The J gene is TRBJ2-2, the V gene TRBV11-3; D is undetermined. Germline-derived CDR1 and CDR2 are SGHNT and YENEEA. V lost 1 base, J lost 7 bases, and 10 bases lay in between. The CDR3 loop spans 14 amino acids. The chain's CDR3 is CASSLGPPGGELFF. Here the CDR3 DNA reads TGTGCCAGCAGCTTAGGACCCCCAGGCGGGGAGCTGTTTTTT.

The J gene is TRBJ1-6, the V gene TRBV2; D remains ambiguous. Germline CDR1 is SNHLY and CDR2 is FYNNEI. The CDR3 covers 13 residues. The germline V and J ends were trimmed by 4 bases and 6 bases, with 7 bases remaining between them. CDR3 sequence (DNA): TGTGCCAGCAGTGCGGAAAGTAATTCACCCCTCCACTTT. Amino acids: CASSAESNSPLHF. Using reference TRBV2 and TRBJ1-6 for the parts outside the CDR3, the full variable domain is EPEVTQTPSHQVTQMGQEVILRCVPISNHLYFYWYRQILGQKVEFLVSFYNNEISEKSEIFDDQFSVERPDGSNFTLKIRSTKLEDSAMYFCASSAESNSPLHFGNGTRLTVT.

The CDR3 region is CASSFLAGSRHTDTQYF. Written as DNA, the CDR3 is TGTGCCAGCAGTTTCCTTGCCGGGAGTCGACACACAGATACGCAGTATTTT. The genes are TRBV27 and TRBJ2-3; tentative D call: TRBD2 (6 bases). V lost 3 bases and J 2 bases, leaving 18 bases between the germline ends. Looked up from germline, CDR1 is MNHEY and CDR2 is SMNVEV (reference sequence). This CDR3 is 17 amino acids long.

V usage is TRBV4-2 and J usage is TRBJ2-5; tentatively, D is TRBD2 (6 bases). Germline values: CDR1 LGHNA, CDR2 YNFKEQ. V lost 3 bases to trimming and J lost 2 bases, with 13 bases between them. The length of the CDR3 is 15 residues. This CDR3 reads CASSHLSGNQETQYF. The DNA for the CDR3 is TGTGCCAGCAGCCATCTTAGCGGAAATCAAGAGACCCAGTACTTC.

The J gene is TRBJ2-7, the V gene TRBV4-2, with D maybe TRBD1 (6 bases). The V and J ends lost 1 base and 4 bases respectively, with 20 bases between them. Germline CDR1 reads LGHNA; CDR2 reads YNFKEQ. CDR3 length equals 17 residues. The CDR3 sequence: CASSQVALPGAQYEQYF. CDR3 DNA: TGTGCCAGCAGCCAAGTAGCCCTGCCAGGGGCCCAATACGAGCAGTACTTC.

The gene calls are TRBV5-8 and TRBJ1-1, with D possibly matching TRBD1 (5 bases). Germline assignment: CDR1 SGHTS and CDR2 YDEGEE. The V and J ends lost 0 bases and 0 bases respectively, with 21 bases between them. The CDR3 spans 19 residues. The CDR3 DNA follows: TGTGCCAGCAGCTTGGCCAAAGGTCACAGGTATCCCATGAACACTGAAGCTTTCTTT. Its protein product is CASSLAKGHRYPMNTEAFF.

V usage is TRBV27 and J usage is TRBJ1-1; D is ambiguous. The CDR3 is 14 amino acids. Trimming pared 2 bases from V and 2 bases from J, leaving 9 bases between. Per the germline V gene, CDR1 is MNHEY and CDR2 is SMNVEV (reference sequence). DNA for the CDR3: TGTGCCAGCAGTTTAATTGGCCAAAACACTGAAGCTTTCTTT. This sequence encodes CASSLIGQNTEAFF.

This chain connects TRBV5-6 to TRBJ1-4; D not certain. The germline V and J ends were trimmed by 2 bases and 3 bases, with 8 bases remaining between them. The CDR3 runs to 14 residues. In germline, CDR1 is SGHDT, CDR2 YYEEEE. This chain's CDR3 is CASSFMPSNEKLFF. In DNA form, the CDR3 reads TGTGCCAGCAGCTTTATGCCCTCTAATGAAAAACTGTTTTTT.

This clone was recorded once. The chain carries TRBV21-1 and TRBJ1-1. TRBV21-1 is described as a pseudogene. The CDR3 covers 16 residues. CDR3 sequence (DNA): TGTGCCAGCAGCAAAGCGCGAAATCTCCTAGGCACTGAAGCTTTCTTT. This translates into CASSKARNLLGTEAFF.

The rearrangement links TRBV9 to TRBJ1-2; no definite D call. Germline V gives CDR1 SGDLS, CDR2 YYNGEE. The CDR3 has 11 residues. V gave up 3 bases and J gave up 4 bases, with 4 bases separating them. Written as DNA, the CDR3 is TGTGCCAGCAGCGCAGCCTATGGCTACACCTTC. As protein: CASSAAYGYTF. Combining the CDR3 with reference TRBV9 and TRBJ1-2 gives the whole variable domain DSGVTQTPKHLITATGQRVTLRCSPRSGDLSVYWYQQSLDQGLQFLIQYYNGEERAKGNILERFSAQQFPDLHSELNLSSLELGDSALYFCASSAAYGYTFGSGTRLTVV.

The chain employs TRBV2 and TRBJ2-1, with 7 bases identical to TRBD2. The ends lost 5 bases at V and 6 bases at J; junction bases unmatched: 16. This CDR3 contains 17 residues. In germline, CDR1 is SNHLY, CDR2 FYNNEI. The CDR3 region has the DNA TGTGCCAGCAGTTTACCTTTGGGGGAGGGCCGGAGCAATGAGCAGTTCTTC. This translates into CASSLPLGEGRSNEQFF.

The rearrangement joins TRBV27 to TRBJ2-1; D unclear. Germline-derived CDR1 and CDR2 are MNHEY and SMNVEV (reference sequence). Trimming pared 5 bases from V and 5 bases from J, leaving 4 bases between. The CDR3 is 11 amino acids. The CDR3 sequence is CASSGDNEQFF. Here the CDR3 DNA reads TGTGCCAGCAGTGGGGACAATGAGCAGTTCTTC.

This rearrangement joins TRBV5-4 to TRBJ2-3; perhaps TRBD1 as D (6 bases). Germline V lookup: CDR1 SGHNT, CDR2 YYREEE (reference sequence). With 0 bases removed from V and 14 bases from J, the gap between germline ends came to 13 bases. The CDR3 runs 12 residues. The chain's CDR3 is CASSLGQLDRYF. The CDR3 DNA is TGTGCCAGCAGCTTGGGACAATTGGACAGGTATTTT.

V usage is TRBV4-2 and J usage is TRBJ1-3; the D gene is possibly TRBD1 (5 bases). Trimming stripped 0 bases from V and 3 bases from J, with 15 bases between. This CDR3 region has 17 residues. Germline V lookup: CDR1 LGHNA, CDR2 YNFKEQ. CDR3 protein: CASSQDLGEFNGNTIYF. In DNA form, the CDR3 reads TGTGCCAGCAGCCAAGATCTGGGGGAGTTCAATGGAAACACCATATATTTT.

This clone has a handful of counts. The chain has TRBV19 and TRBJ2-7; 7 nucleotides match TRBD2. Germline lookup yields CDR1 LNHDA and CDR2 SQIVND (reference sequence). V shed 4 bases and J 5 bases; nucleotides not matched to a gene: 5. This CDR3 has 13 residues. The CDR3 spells CASSTRGGNEQYF. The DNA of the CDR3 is TGTGCCAGTAGTACCCGGGGAGGGAACGAGCAGTACTTC.

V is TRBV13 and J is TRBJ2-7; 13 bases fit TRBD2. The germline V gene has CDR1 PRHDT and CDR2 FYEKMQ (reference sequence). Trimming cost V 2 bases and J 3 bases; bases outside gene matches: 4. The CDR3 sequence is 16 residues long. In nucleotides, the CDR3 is TGTGCCAGCAGCTTATGGGGGACTAGCGGGGTCTACGAGCAGTACTTC. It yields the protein CASSLWGTSGVYEQYF.

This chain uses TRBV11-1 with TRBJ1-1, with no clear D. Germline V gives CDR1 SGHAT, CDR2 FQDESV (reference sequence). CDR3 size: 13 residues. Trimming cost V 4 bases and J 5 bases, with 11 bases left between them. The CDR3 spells CASSSGPGTEAFF. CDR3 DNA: TGTGCCAGCAGCTCCGGTCCTGGGACTGAAGCTTTCTTT.

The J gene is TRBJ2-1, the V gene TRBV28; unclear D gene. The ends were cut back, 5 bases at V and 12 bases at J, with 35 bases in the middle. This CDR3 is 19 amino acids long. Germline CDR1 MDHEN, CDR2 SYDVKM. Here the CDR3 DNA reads TGTGCCAGCAGTGTCGCTTTCCGAGACACTCTACCGAACAATGAGCGGCAGTTCTTC. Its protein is CASSVAFRDTLPNNERQFF.

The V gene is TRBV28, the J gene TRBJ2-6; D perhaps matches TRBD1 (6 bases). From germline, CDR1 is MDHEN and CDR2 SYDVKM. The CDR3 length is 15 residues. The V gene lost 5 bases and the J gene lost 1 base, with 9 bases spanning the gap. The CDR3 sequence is CASSADRSGANVLTF. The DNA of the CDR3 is TGTGCCAGCAGTGCCGACAGGTCTGGGGCCAACGTCCTGACTTTC. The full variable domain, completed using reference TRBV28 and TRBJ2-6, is DVKVTQSSRYLVKRTGEKVFLECVQDMDHENMFWYRQDPGLGLRLIYFSYDVKMKEKGDIPEGYSVSREKKERFSLILESASTNQTSMYLCASSADRSGANVLTFGAGSRLTVL.

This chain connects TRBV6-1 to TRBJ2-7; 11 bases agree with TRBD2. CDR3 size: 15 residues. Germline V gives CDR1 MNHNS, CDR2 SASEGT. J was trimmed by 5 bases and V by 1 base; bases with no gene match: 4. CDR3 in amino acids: CASSEGPSGGNEQYF. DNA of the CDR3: TGTGCCAGCAGTGAAGGCCCTAGCGGGGGGAACGAGCAGTACTTC.

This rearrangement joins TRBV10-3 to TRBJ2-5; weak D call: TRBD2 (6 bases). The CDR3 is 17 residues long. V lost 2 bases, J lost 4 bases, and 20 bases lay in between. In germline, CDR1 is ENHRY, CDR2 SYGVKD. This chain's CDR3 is CAISESSGLRRGETQYF. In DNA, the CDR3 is TGTGCCATCAGTGAGAGCTCGGGACTTCGGAGAGGAGAGACCCAGTACTTC.

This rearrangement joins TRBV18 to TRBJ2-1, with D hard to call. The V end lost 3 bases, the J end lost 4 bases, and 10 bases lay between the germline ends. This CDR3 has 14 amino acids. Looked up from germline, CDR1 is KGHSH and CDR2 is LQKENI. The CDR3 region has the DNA TGTGCCAGCTCACCGCCTACGGATTACAATGAGCAGTTCTTC. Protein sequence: CASSPPTDYNEQFF.

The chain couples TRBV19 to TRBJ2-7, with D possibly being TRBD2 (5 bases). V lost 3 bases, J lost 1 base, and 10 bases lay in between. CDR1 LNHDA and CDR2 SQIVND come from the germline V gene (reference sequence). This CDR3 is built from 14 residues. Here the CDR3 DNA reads TGTGCCAGTAGTATGAATCGGGATTCCTACGAGCAGTACTTC. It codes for CASSMNRDSYEQYF.

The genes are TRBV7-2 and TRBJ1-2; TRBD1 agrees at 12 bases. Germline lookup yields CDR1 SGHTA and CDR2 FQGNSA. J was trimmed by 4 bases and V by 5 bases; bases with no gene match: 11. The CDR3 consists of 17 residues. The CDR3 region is CASSHHSGQGASYGYTF. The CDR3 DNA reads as TGTGCCAGCAGCCACCACTCGGGACAGGGGGCTTCCTATGGCTACACCTTC.

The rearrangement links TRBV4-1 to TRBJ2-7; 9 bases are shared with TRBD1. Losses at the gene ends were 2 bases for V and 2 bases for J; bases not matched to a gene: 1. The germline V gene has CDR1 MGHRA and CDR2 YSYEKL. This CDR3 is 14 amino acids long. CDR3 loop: CASSQRDRAYEQYF. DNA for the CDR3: TGCGCCAGCAGCCAACGGGACAGGGCCTACGAGCAGTACTTC.